These 12 T cell receptor beta chains were all obtained from the same sample, sequenced in a study of CD8+ T cells in alopecia areata. Sequencing relied on a cDNA template that was reverse transcribed from extracted RNA. Clones were read by immunoSEQ multiplex PCR, and TCRdb kept only the in-frame ones, dropping some. This sample carries 15,000 to 20,000 clones, just under 60% of them seen once, and the ten largest clones take around 8%. Treatment reported: oral pan-JAK inhibitor, 5-10 mg twice daily. Alopecia areata patients gave lesional scalp punch biopsies and peripheral blood samples. The sequences come from skin, collected at week 4, from a patient treated with tofacitinib. These receptors were collected from a human donor with alopecia areata.

The chain links TRBV10-2 to TRBJ1-6; the D gene is possibly TRBD1 (6 bases). The V gene's germline CDR1 is WSHSY and CDR2 SAAADI. Trimming took off 8 bases at V and 8 bases at J, with 13 bases between the two ends. The CDR3 has 13 residues. This chain's CDR3 is CASFTGTYSPLHF. CDR3 in DNA: TGCGCCAGCTTTACAGGGACCTATTCACCCCTCCACTTT.

The V and J genes are TRBV6-4 and TRBJ1-1, with 7 positions matching TRBD1. V lost 4 bases and J lost 1; bases outside the gene matches: 3. The CDR3 covers 14 residues. CDR1 and CDR2 from the germline V gene are MRHNA and SNTAGT. CDR3 amino acids: CASSAGTANTEAFF. The CDR3 region has the DNA TGTGCCAGCAGTGCCGGGACAGCGAACACTGAAGCTTTCTTT.

Notes on this clone: The CDR3 does not end in the conserved phenylalanine or tryptophan, so this is likely a read error. The chain couples TRBV29-1 to TRBJ1-2; 8 nucleotides align to TRBD1. CDR1 is SQVTM and CDR2 is ANQGSEA in the germline V gene. Trimming took 3 bases from V and 7 from J; bases not matched to a gene: 7. CDR3 length equals 13 residues. The CDR3 region is CSVEAPGGPGYTL. The CDR3 DNA reads TGCAGCGTTGAGGCCCCAGGGGGCCCTGGCTACACCCTC.

The gene calls are TRBV27 and TRBJ2-7; D is unclear. This CDR3 has 15 residues. The V gene lost 2 bases and the J gene lost 2 bases, with 13 bases spanning the gap. From germline, CDR1 is MNHEY and CDR2 SMNVEV (reference sequence). CDR3 nucleotides: TGTGCCAGCAGTTTAGGGTTCTACCGTCCCTACGAGCAGTACTTC. Its translation: CASSLGFYRPYEQYF.

This clone was counted only a few times. V is TRBV5-1 and J is TRBJ2-3; D may be TRBD1 or TRBD2 (6 bases each). The CDR3 runs to 18 residues. V was cut by 0 bases and J by 3 bases, with 20 bases left in between. Germline assignment: CDR1 SGHRS and CDR2 YFSETQ. CDR3: CASSLDIRGGRGTDTQYF. CDR3 in DNA: TGCGCCAGCAGCTTGGATATCAGAGGGGGGAGAGGAACAGATACGCAGTATTTT. The complete variable domain, with remaining parts taken from reference TRBV5-1 and TRBJ2-3, reads KAGVTQTPRYLIKTRGQQVTLSCSPISGHRSVSWYQQTPGQGLQFLFEYFSETQRNKGNFPGRFSGRQFSNSRSEMNVSTLELGDSALYLCASSLDIRGGRGTDTQYFGPGTRLTVL.

The V and J genes are TRBV29-1 and TRBJ2-5; a weak D match, TRBD1 (6 bases). Germline V CDR1 and CDR2: SQVTM, ANQGSEA. This CDR3 contains 13 residues. The V gene lost 1 base and the J gene lost 5 bases, with 11 bases spanning the gap. DNA of the CDR3: TGCAGCGTTGAAGTGGGGGCATTGGAGACCCAGTACTTC. Translating gives CSVEVGALETQYF.

The chain employs TRBV19 and TRBJ2-3; D is perhaps TRBD2 (5 bases). V gave up 5 bases and J gave up 1 base, with 10 bases separating them. CDR3 length: 14 amino acids. CDR1 and CDR2 from the germline V gene are LNHDA and SQIVND (reference sequence). CDR3 nucleotide sequence: TGTGCCAGTAGTCCTGACTACGGCACAGATACGCAGTATTTT. This gives the protein CASSPDYGTDTQYF.

The V call is TRBV30, the J call TRBJ2-3, with 12 bases that match TRBD2. The CDR3 spans 16 residues. Germline V gene sequence: CDR1 GTSNPN, CDR2 SVGIG (reference sequence). The V segment lost 2 bases and the J segment 5 bases; nucleotides outside the gene matches: 8. The CDR3 DNA reads TGTGCCTGGAGTCTAGCGGGGGGGCAGTCAGTAGATACGCAGTATTTT. Encoded protein: CAWSLAGGQSVDTQYF.

This clone is a singleton in its sample. The rearrangement joins TRBV6-1 to TRBJ2-7; TRBD1 matches 7 bases. Per the germline V gene, CDR1 is MNHNS and CDR2 is SASEGT. V trimming: 6 bases; J trimming: 0 bases; junction bases outside the gene matches: 2. The CDR3 has 13 amino acids. For the CDR3, the DNA is TGTGCCAGCAGGGGACAGAGCTCCTACGAGCAGTACTTC. Translating gives CASRGQSSYEQYF.

The chain carries TRBV5-1 and TRBJ1-1; maybe TRBD1 (6 bases). This CDR3 comprises 18 residues. Trimming stripped 3 bases from V and 0 bases from J, with 21 bases between. Germline assignment: CDR1 SGHRS and CDR2 YFSETQ. The DNA for the CDR3 is TGCGCCAGCAGCTCCTCCCCCCTTGGACAGTTGATGAACACTGAAGCTTTCTTT. It is translated as CASSSSPLGQLMNTEAFF.

The V call is TRBV4-1, the J call TRBJ1-1; D is possibly TRBD1 (5 bases). V lost 1 base and J lost 6, with 18 bases in between. CDR3 length equals 16 residues. The germline CDR1 and CDR2 sequences are MGHRA and YSYEKL. The chain's CDR3 is CASSQVPPGTDPEAFF. The CDR3 DNA reads TGCGCCAGCAGCCAAGTACCCCCCGGGACGGATCCTGAAGCTTTCTTT.

This clone was seen only a few times. The chain joins TRBV4-3 to TRBJ2-1, with D tentatively TRBD2 (6 bases). This CDR3 has 15 amino acids. Germline V CDR1 and CDR2: LGHNA, YSLEER. V was trimmed by 0 bases and J by 2 bases, leaving 8 bases between them. The CDR3 sequence: CASSQDREAYNEQFF. The CDR3 bases are TGCGCCAGCAGCCAAGATAGGGAGGCCTACAATGAGCAGTTCTTC.